These 22 T cell receptor beta chains share one sample of origin, sequenced in a study of prognosis after radiotherapy for stage I lung cancer. TCR beta CDR3 was amplified from genomic DNA by two-round multiplex PCR. Gene-specific primers for each TRBV and TRBJ gene drove first-round PCR. TCRdb reprocessed the multiplex PCR reads via MiXCR and lists one record per CDR3 protein. Of over 11,000 distinct CDR3 sequences in the sample, about 57% were seen once. Source: PBMCs, taken before or after stereotactic body radiation therapy (not recorded which). These receptor sequences come from a donor aged 50 or older with non-small cell lung cancer.

This clonotype has only a few counts. J is TRBJ2-7 and V is TRBV5-1; 10 bases are shared with TRBD1. CDR1 is SGHRS, CDR2 YFSETQ, per germline. The CDR3 has 14 amino acids. The junction had 7 bases not matched to a gene; V was cut back by 3 bases and J by 7 bases. CDR3 coding DNA: TGCGCCAGCAGCTACACCGGGACAGGGGCTGAGCAGTACTTC. It encodes CASSYTGTGAEQYF.

The genes are TRBV28 and TRBJ2-7; 9 positions match TRBD1. The CDR3 spans 13 residues. With V trimmed by 10 bases and J by 7 bases, 11 bases remained unmatched. The germline CDR1 and CDR2 sequences are MDHEN and SYDVKM. Here the CDR3 reads CAIRGQGGSEQYF. In nucleotides, the CDR3 is TGTGCCATCCGGGGACAGGGAGGATCAGAGCAGTACTTC.

This clonotype was detected only once. This chain links TRBV7-2 with TRBJ2-1, with D possibly being TRBD1 (6 bases). V dropped 9 bases and J dropped 10 bases, with 25 bases sitting between them. This CDR3 is 15 amino acids long. Germline loops: CDR1 SGHTA, CDR2 FQGNSA. In DNA form, the CDR3 reads TGTGCCAGTATCTTAATATCTACCTCTAGGGGGGAGCAGTTCTTC. Residues: CASILISTSRGEQFF.

This clonotype has at least ten counts. The chain uses TRBV5-4 and TRBJ2-7; tentatively, D is TRBD1 (6 bases). V gave up 0 bases and J gave up 0 bases, with 13 bases separating them. Germline CDR1 SGHNT, CDR2 YYREEE (reference sequence). The CDR3 runs 16 residues. CDR3 region: CASSLAMTGSSYEQYF. CDR3 nucleotides: TGTGCCAGCAGCTTGGCCATGACAGGAAGCTCCTACGAGCAGTACTTC.

In its sample, this clonotype was seen many times. The junction shows a germline mismatch at one end, possibly a read error. V usage is TRBV4-3 and J usage is TRBJ1-4; 8 nucleotides match TRBD1. Germline V lookup: CDR1 LGHNA, CDR2 YSLEER. The CDR3 runs to 15 residues. The CDR3 spells CASSQDGQGSEKLSF. The CDR3 coding sequence is TGCGCCAGCAGCCAAGATGGACAGGGATCCGAAAAACTGTCTTTT.

In this sample, this clonotype is medium-sized (0.01 to 0.1%). V gene TRBV20-1 combines with J gene TRBJ1-2; D not resolved. Germline V gives CDR1 DFQATT, CDR2 SNEGSKA (reference sequence). V dropped 6 bases and J dropped 4 bases, with 15 bases sitting between them. This CDR3 is built from 13 residues. CDR3 in DNA: TGCAGTGCGCAACAAGAGAGTACCTATGGCTACACCTTC. It encodes CSAQQESTYGYTF.

This clonotype was seen at least ten times. The chain combines TRBV6-1 with TRBJ2-6, with a weak D call TRBD2 (5 bases). Trimming pared 6 bases from V and 0 bases from J, leaving 9 bases between. The CDR3 consists of 15 residues. Germline-derived CDR1 and CDR2 are MNHNS and SASEGT. The chain's CDR3 is CASRTRGSGANVLTF. In nucleotides, the CDR3 is TGTGCCAGCAGAACCCGGGGCTCTGGGGCCAACGTCCTGACTTTC.

In this sample, this clonotype turned up many times. The chain has TRBV10-3 and TRBJ1-2; D uncertain. The CDR3 runs to 13 residues. The germline CDR1 and CDR2 sequences are ENHRY and SYGVKD. Trimming removed 4 bases from V and 9 bases from J, with 15 bases in between. DNA for the CDR3: TGTGCCATCAGTGGGGAAGGAGAAGTCAGCTACACCTTC. This gives the protein CAISGEGEVSYTF.

The V and J genes are TRBV6-2 or TRBV6-3 and TRBJ1-5; D unclear. CDR1 is MNHEY, CDR2 SVGEGT, per germline. Trimming stripped 6 bases from V and 6 bases from J, with 18 bases between. The CDR3 runs 15 residues. The CDR3 DNA is TGTGCCAGCAGCTTACTATTCGGTAAACGTCAGCCCCAGCATTTT. Translated: CASSLLFGKRQPQHF.

This clonotype was counted many times. This chain uses TRBV5-1 with TRBJ2-1; 10 bases are a match to TRBD2. The CDR3 is 16 amino acids. The junction had 7 bases not matched to a gene; V was cut back by 0 bases and J by 7 bases. Germline assignment: CDR1 SGHRS and CDR2 YFSETQ. Here the CDR3 reads CASSLGSSGSGNEQFF. The CDR3 bases are TGCGCCAGCAGCTTGGGGTCTAGCGGGAGTGGAAATGAGCAGTTCTTC.

This clonotype was detected ten times or more. This chain links TRBV27 with TRBJ2-7; tentative D call: TRBD1 (5 bases). The CDR3 loop spans 14 amino acids. The germline V gene encodes CDR1 MNHEY and CDR2 SMNVEV (reference sequence). V lost 6 bases to trimming and J lost 2 bases, with 14 bases between them. The chain's CDR3 is CASRPGFSPYEQYF. In DNA, the CDR3 is TGTGCCAGCAGACCAGGGTTTTCGCCCTACGAGCAGTACTTC.

This clonotype was seen ten or more times. The genes are TRBV7-2 and TRBJ2-5; 12 bases map to TRBD2. Losses at the gene ends were 3 bases for V and 5 bases for J; bases not matched to a gene: 16. Germline V CDR1 and CDR2: SGHTA, FQGNSA. The CDR3 sequence is 19 residues long. The CDR3 DNA follows: TGTGCCAGCAGCTTTCGATCAATGGCGCTAGCGGGAGGGGGGGAGACCCAGTACTTC. It codes for CASSFRSMALAGGGETQYF.

The gene calls are TRBV7-2 and TRBJ2-1, with TRBD1 as a possible D gene (5 bases). The CDR3 totals 14 residues. Germline CDR1 reads SGHTA; CDR2 reads FQGNSA. The ends were cut back, 1 base at V and 5 bases at J, with 9 bases in the middle. This chain's CDR3 is CASSLGDSHNEQFF. In nucleotides, the CDR3 is TGTGCCAGCAGCTTAGGCGACAGTCACAATGAGCAGTTCTTC.

Regarding this clonotype: One end of the junction does not line up with germline, which may come from a read error. V and J are TRBV19 and TRBJ2-7; 7 bases agree with TRBD2. This CDR3 comprises 15 residues. Germline values: CDR1 LNHDA, CDR2 SQIVND (reference sequence). CDR3 sequence (DNA): TGCTCCAGTGGGACCCAGGGCGGGAGAGGGTACGAGCAGTACTTC. Its translation is CSSGTQGGRGYEQYF.

Turning to this clonotype: The likely explanation is a read error, given a far larger clone one base away. The CDR3 loop is CDSSPRDGVYEQYF. For the CDR3, the DNA is TGTGACAGCAGTCCCCGGGACGGAGTCTACGAGCAGTACTTC. This chain connects TRBV6-5 to TRBJ2-7; D may be TRBD1 or TRBD2 (5 bases each). From germline, CDR1 is MNHEY and CDR2 SVGAGI. The CDR3 extends over 14 amino acids.

By proportion, this clonotype is medium-sized. This chain connects TRBV20-1 to TRBJ2-1, with 7 bases fitting TRBD1. With V trimmed by 0 bases and J by 3 bases, 5 bases remained unmatched. CDR1 is DFQATT and CDR2 is SNEGSKA in the germline V gene (reference sequence). CDR3 size: 15 residues. The CDR3 region is CSARDIGQDYNEQFF. The CDR3 bases are TGCAGTGCTAGAGATATCGGACAGGACTACAATGAGCAGTTCTTC.

This clonotype was recorded at least ten times. The chain couples TRBV6-1 to TRBJ2-7; TRBD2 is a possible D gene (5 bases). CDR1 is MNHNS and CDR2 is SASEGT in the germline V gene. V lost 3 bases and J 3 bases, leaving 9 bases between the germline ends. The CDR3 covers 13 residues. CDR3 protein: CASSDGKIYEQYF. CDR3 sequence (DNA): TGTGCCAGCAGTGACGGGAAAATCTACGAGCAGTACTTC.

As concerns this clonotype: A much larger clonotype is one base distant, so this may be a read error. The chain has TRBV6-1 and TRBJ2-5; 14 positions agree with TRBD2. Germline CDR1 reads MNHNS; CDR2 reads SASEGT. The CDR3 has 19 residues. After removal of 5 bases from V and 1 base from J, the junction contained 12 bases not matched to a gene. CDR3 in DNA: TGTGCCAGCAGTTCCACTCGACTAGCGGGAGGGAGGACCCAAGAGACCCAGTACTTC. It encodes CASSSTRLAGGRTQETQYF.

The chain links TRBV27 to TRBJ2-1; D might be TRBD1 (5 bases). The CDR3 has 14 amino acids. Germline CDR1 reads MNHEY; CDR2 reads SMNVEV (reference sequence). Deletions cut 7 bases from V and 5 bases from J, with 15 bases between. The CDR3 bases are TGTGCCAGCATTCACGCCTGGACACACAATGAGCAGTTCTTC. Its protein is CASIHAWTHNEQFF.

This clonotype has at least ten counts. A junction boundary mismatches the germline segment, possibly from a read error. V usage is TRBV7-7 and J usage is TRBJ2-3; 10 bases fit TRBD2. Germline V gene data show CDR1 as SSHAT and CDR2 as FNYEAQ (reference sequence). The CDR3 has 15 amino acids. The CDR3: CASSSGLAATDTQYF. CDR3 DNA sequence: TGTGCTAGCAGCTCCGGACTAGCGGCCACAGATACGCAGTATTTT. Full variable domain (rest looked up from reference TRBV7-7 and TRBJ2-3): GAGVSQSPRYKVTKRGQDVTLRCDPISSHATLYWYQQALGQGPEFLTYFNYEAQPDKSGLPSDRFSAERPEGSISTLTIQRTEQRDSAMYRCASSSGLAATDTQYFGPGTRLTVL.

This clonotype has a count of ten or more. The rearrangement uses TRBV7-8 and TRBJ2-3, with a possible D match to TRBD2 (6 bases). The CDR3 covers 16 residues. Germline V lookup: CDR1 SGHVS, CDR2 FQNEAQ. Trimming removed 0 bases at V and 2 bases at J, with 12 bases between. The DNA for the CDR3 is TGTGCCAGCAGCTTAGCGATAGCGGCAGTCACAGATACGCAGTATTTT. Translation gives CASSLAIAAVTDTQYF.

Comment on this clonotype: A read error is possible here, since a much larger clone lies one base away. The rearrangement joins TRBV6-2 or TRBV6-3 to TRBJ2-5, with 12 positions matching TRBD1. The CDR3 sequence is 14 residues long. Germline CDR1 reads MNHEY; CDR2 reads SVGEGT. The trim removed 9 bases at V and 5 bases at J, leaving 7 bases unmatched. CDR3: CARRDRGRGETQYF. In nucleotides, the CDR3 is TGTGCCAGAAGGGACAGGGGGCGCGGGGAGACCCAGTACTTC.